This T cell receptor (beta chain) was captured by sequencing in a study of CD8+CD57+ T cells in acquired aplastic anemia. TCR beta VDJ and CDR3 profiles were obtained from a genomic DNA template. TCRdb itself ran the reads through MiXCR, one entry per CDR3 protein. The sample has 80,000 to 100,000 distinct CDR3 sequences; 55% to 75% are singletons. This CDR3 contains 14 residues. Germline V gives CDR1 KGHDR, CDR2 SFDVKD. The V gene end was trimmed by 4 bases and the J gene end by 1 base; junction bases not matched to a gene: 0. Previously, flow cytometry had revealed CD8+CD57+ cell expansion in the patients chosen for sequencing. Severe acquired aplastic anemia was the diagnosis recorded for all patients. Blood samples were obtained from patients who had received no prior therapy.

This chain uses TRBV24-1 with TRBJ2-3; 8 bases match TRBD1. The TCR comes from a human donor with aplastic anemia. Sequenced sample: sorted CD4+, CD8+, or CD8+CD57+ T cells (not recorded which) from PBMCs. The CDR3 spells CATSEGQGTDTQYF. The DNA of the CDR3 is TGTGCCACCAGTGAGGGACAGGGCACAGATACGCAGTATTTT.